A single sample gave rise to the 19 T cell receptor beta chains below, sequenced in a study of T-cell reconstitution after alpha-beta-depleted transplantation in children. Preparing the TCRbeta library involved the use of unique molecular identifiers. TCRdb reprocessed the PCR reads via MiXCR and lists one record per CDR3 protein. The data show about 610,000 distinct CDR3 sequences, about 10% seen once. The source material was PBMCs from the stem cell graft donor, sampled from the stem cell graft. Receptor source: a human donor who donated a stem cell graft to a child with acute myeloid leukemia.

This clonotype was counted at least ten times. A read error may be the cause here, since a much bigger clone is one base away. In nucleotides, the CDR3 is TGTGCCAGCAGTGCCAGCACAGATACGCAGTATTTT. Its protein product is CASSASTDTQYF. The J gene is TRBJ2-3, the V gene TRBV25-1; no reliable D call. This CDR3 region has 12 residues. Germline assignment: CDR1 MGHDK and CDR2 SYGVNS. With 4 bases removed from V and 0 bases from J, the gap between germline ends came to 2 bases.

This clonotype came up many times. V usage is TRBV7-6 and J usage is TRBJ2-1; D not certain. Germline-derived CDR1 and CDR2 are SGHVS and FNYEAQ. This CDR3 spans 12 amino acids. The V and J ends lost 3 bases and 12 bases respectively, with 12 bases between them. The CDR3 nucleotides are TGTGCCAGCAGCTTCGATTGGGTAACGCAGTTCTTC. The encoded protein is CASSFDWVTQFF.

There are a few counts of this clonotype. The chain uses TRBV4-3 and TRBJ2-3; D gene uncertain. The CDR3 totals 14 residues. Germline V lookup: CDR1 LGHNA, CDR2 YSLEER. V dropped 0 bases and J dropped 2 bases, with 6 bases sitting between them. The CDR3 region has the DNA TGCGCCAGCAGCCAAGATTCAGACACAGATACGCAGTATTTT. It codes for CASSQDSDTDTQYF.

This rearrangement joins TRBV4-2 to TRBJ2-7; D is ambiguous. V shed 0 bases and J shed 2 bases, with 11 bases lying between them. CDR1 LGHNA and CDR2 YNFKEQ come from the germline V gene. There are 15 residues in the CDR3. The CDR3 protein is CASSQDRLGAYEQYF. In DNA form, the CDR3 reads TGTGCCAGCAGCCAAGATCGTTTAGGAGCCTACGAGCAGTACTTC.

The sample holds many counts of this clonotype. The chain joins TRBV5-6 to TRBJ2-7; perhaps D is TRBD1 or TRBD2 (6 bases each). V shed 0 bases and J shed 1 base, with 11 bases lying between them. Germline V gene data show CDR1 as SGHDT and CDR2 as YYEEEE. This CDR3 contains 15 residues. CDR3 residues: CASSLVAGTSYEQYF. The CDR3 coding sequence is TGTGCCAGCAGCTTGGTGGCGGGGACATCCTACGAGCAGTACTTC.

This clonotype has only a few counts. The V call is TRBV28, the J call TRBJ2-3; TRBD1 or TRBD2 may be the D gene (5 bases each). Germline V gives CDR1 MDHEN, CDR2 SYDVKM. The V end lost 3 bases, the J end lost 2 bases, and 12 bases lay between the germline ends. The CDR3 extends over 15 amino acids. CDR3 in amino acids: CASSLSGTYTDTQYF. DNA of the CDR3: TGTGCCAGCAGTTTGTCGGGGACCTACACAGATACGCAGTATTTT.

This clonotype was detected many times. The chain uses TRBV7-8 and TRBJ1-2, with D hard to call. Germline CDR1 is SGHVS and CDR2 is FQNEAQ. The V end was cut by 5 bases, the J end by 0 bases, with 13 bases between. The CDR3 spans 15 residues. CDR3: CASSAFSEANYGYTF. CDR3 in DNA: TGTGCCAGCAGCGCCTTCTCCGAGGCTAACTATGGCTACACCTTC.

This clonotype was counted ten times or more. The chain has TRBV13 and TRBJ2-2; D is uncertain. CDR1 and CDR2 (germline): PRHDT, FYEKMQ (reference sequence). Trimming left V 4 bases short and J 0 bases short, with 12 bases between. This CDR3 region has 16 residues. The CDR3 bases are TGTGCCAGCAGCTCTAGACGGGTTTCGAACACCGGGGAGCTGTTTTTT. Its protein is CASSSRRVSNTGELFF.

This clonotype was found a few times. The chain uses TRBV5-1 and TRBJ1-1; TRBD1 agrees at 9 bases. The CDR3 covers 15 residues. Trimming cost V 3 bases and J 6 bases; bases outside gene matches: 9. Per the germline V gene, CDR1 is SGHRS and CDR2 is YFSETQ. CDR3: CASSWSGGQGSEAFF. CDR3 nucleotide sequence: TGCGCCAGCAGCTGGAGTGGGGGACAGGGATCTGAAGCTTTCTTT.

This clonotype has a count of ten or more. The chain combines TRBV18 with TRBJ2-6; D uncertain. CDR1 is KGHSH, CDR2 LQKENI, per germline. V shed 6 bases and J shed 4 bases, with 7 bases lying between them. This CDR3 spans 13 amino acids. CDR3 sequence: CASSSQGANVLTF. CDR3 sequence (DNA): TGTGCCAGCTCCTCCCAGGGGGCCAACGTCCTGACTTTC.

This clonotype was counted a few times. This chain links TRBV4-2 with TRBJ2-7; TRBD2 is a possible D gene (5 bases). V dropped 11 bases and J dropped 0 bases, with 17 bases sitting between them. The CDR3 extends over 14 amino acids. Germline-derived CDR1 and CDR2 are LGHNA and YNFKEQ. CDR3 protein: CAAGVASNSYEQYF. In DNA form, the CDR3 reads TGTGCCGCCGGGGTAGCCTCAAACTCCTACGAGCAGTACTTC.

This clonotype was detected many times. The chain joins TRBV7-2 to TRBJ2-3; no reliable D call. The ends were cut back, 6 bases at V and 7 bases at J, with 14 bases in the middle. The CDR3 runs 13 residues. CDR1 and CDR2 from the germline V gene are SGHTA and FQGNSA. The chain's CDR3 is CASRARTGYTQYF. The CDR3 nucleotides read TGTGCCAGCAGAGCCCGAACCGGTTATACGCAGTATTTT.

This clonotype was observed at least ten times. J is TRBJ2-1 and V is TRBV5-1, with TRBD2 matching over 14 bases. With 3 bases clipped from V and 0 bases from J, the junction kept 8 bases outside the gene matches. Germline V gene sequence: CDR1 SGHRS, CDR2 YFSETQ. This CDR3 is built from 19 residues. The CDR3 sequence: CASSWGRTSGRSSYNEQFF. CDR3 nucleotides: TGCGCCAGCAGCTGGGGTAGGACTAGCGGGAGGTCCTCCTACAATGAGCAGTTCTTC.

V is TRBV7-2 and J is TRBJ2-3; no firm D call. Germline V CDR1 and CDR2: SGHTA, FQGNSA. The V gene lost 4 bases and the J gene lost 3 bases, with 8 bases spanning the gap. The CDR3 extends over 13 amino acids. The CDR3 sequence: CASSYTWTDTQYF. The CDR3 nucleotides are TGTGCCAGCAGCTATACATGGACAGATACGCAGTATTTT.

The chain uses TRBV6-4 and TRBJ2-1; D is ambiguous. There are 13 residues in the CDR3. From germline, CDR1 is MRHNA and CDR2 SNTAGT. V gave up 5 bases and J gave up 8 bases, with 13 bases separating them. The CDR3 spells CASSPWPADEQFF. As DNA, the CDR3 is TGTGCCAGCAGTCCCTGGCCCGCGGATGAGCAGTTCTTC.

There are a few counts of this clonotype. J is TRBJ2-7 and V is TRBV6-2 or TRBV6-3; D perhaps matches TRBD2 (6 bases). This CDR3 comprises 14 residues. V was pared by 4 bases and J by 0 bases, with 10 bases between. The V gene's germline CDR1 is MNHEY and CDR2 SVGEGT. CDR3 loop: CASSSFGSSYEQYF. CDR3 in DNA: TGTGCCAGCAGTTCGTTCGGGAGCTCCTACGAGCAGTACTTC.

V is TRBV2 and J is TRBJ1-5; possibly TRBD1 for D (5 bases). The germline V gene has CDR1 SNHLY and CDR2 FYNNEI. This CDR3 comprises 13 residues. Trimming removed 8 bases at V and 12 bases at J, with 20 bases between. The CDR3 sequence is CASSEVAGPFQHF. The CDR3 nucleotides are TGTGCCAGCTCTGAGGTGGCGGGGCCTTTCCAGCATTTT. The entire variable domain, with the rest obtained from reference TRBV2 and TRBJ1-5, is as follows: EPEVTQTPSHQVTQMGQEVILRCVPISNHLYFYWYRQILGQKVEFLVSFYNNEISEKSEIFDDQFSVERPDGSNFTLKIRSTKLEDSAMYFCASSEVAGPFQHFGDGTRLSIL.

The chain links TRBV5-1 to TRBJ2-7; 10 bases align to TRBD2. The CDR3 consists of 15 residues. Unmatched junction bases numbered 3, after V lost 0 bases and J lost 3 bases. Germline V CDR1 and CDR2: SGHRS, YFSETQ. CDR3 DNA sequence: TGCGCCAGCAGCTTGGAGCCTAGCGGGAGCTACGAGCAGTACTTC. As protein: CASSLEPSGSYEQYF.

This clonotype appeared many times. The rearrangement links TRBV25-1 to TRBJ2-5; TRBD2 matches at 12 bases. Germline CDR1 and CDR2: MGHDK and SYGVNS. Losses at the gene ends were 6 bases for V and 1 base for J; bases not matched to a gene: 12. The CDR3 contains 18 residues. The CDR3 DNA reads TGTGCCAGCAGCGCGACTAGCGGGAGCCTCTCCACCCAAGAGACCCAGTACTTC. Its protein is CASSATSGSLSTQETQYF.